This TCR beta chain was captured by sequencing in a study of cytomegalovirus exposure and HLA in healthy donors. Findings and caveats of the study: Differences between HLA loci emerged in a later analysis of TCR association rates, with DRB1 most and HLA-C fewest. The authors later found HLA-associated TCR beta chains more clonally expanded than equally common others.

The CDR3 runs 15 residues. V lost 0 bases and J 6 bases, leaving 14 bases between the germline ends. Germline CDR1 reads LGHNA; CDR2 reads YSLEER. Researchers ran the PCR with 60 Vbeta and 13 Jbeta primers. Some clones are missing from TCRdb's copy, which holds only in-frame ones; the method was immunoSEQ multiplex PCR. The sample consists of 100,000 to 150,000 clones, roughly 80% of them appearing once. For this clone: The antigen is unknown.

The chain carries TRBV4-3 and TRBJ1-1, with a possible D match to TRBD1 (6 bases). The sample comprised PBMCs. The TCR sequence derives from a man aged 30 to 39 in good health and CMV-seropositive. CDR3 DNA sequence: TGCGCCAGCAGCCAAGATATAGGACAGACCGCTGAAGCTTTCTTT. This codes for CASSQDIGQTAEAFF.